Each of the 18 T cell receptor beta chains below was sequenced from the same sample in a study of blood T cell repertoires in COVID-19. Data came from immunoSEQ multiplex PCR; TCRdb stores just in-frame clones and leaves some out. The repertoire consists of over 110,000 clones, with over 75% occurring once and the leading ten covering roughly 4.3%. The sequenced material came from PBMCs or T cells enriched from blood (not recorded which). The receptors originated from a middle-aged man in a cohort exposed to, infected with or recovered from COVID-19 (not recorded which).

The chain links TRBV5-1 to TRBJ1-2; possible D gene TRBD1, 6 bases. CDR1 and CDR2 (germline): SGHRS, YFSETQ. The germline V and J ends were trimmed by 4 bases and 8 bases, with 12 bases remaining between them. This CDR3 comprises 12 residues. DNA of the CDR3: TGCGCCAGCAGCCAACAGGGTGTCGGCTACACCTTC. This encodes CASSQQGVGYTF.

The CDR3 loop is CASSPDIGHREGSPLHF. CDR3 sequence (DNA): TGTGCCAGCAGCCCCGATATCGGACACAGGGAGGGTTCACCCCTCCACTTT. V is TRBV5-4 and J is TRBJ1-6; TRBD1 might be the D (6 bases). V shed 4 bases and J shed 9 bases, with 23 bases lying between them. Germline CDR1 and CDR2: SGHNT and YYREEE (reference sequence). The length of the CDR3 is 17 residues.

This chain joins TRBV11-2 and TRBJ2-1, with 10 bases matching TRBD1. In germline, CDR1 is SGHAT, CDR2 FQNNGV. This CDR3 region has 16 residues. The V segment lost 1 base and the J segment 4 bases; nucleotides outside the gene matches: 4. The CDR3 DNA reads TGTGCCAGCAGCTTAGCCGGGACAGGGGATTACAATGAGCAGTTCTTC. Amino acid sequence: CASSLAGTGDYNEQFF.

The V and J genes are TRBV24-1 and TRBJ1-2, with TRBD1 matching 8 bases. This CDR3 spans 15 amino acids. Germline assignment: CDR1 KGHDR and CDR2 SFDVKD. J gave up 8 bases and V 3 bases, and 10 bases lay outside the gene matches. CDR3 protein: CATSDPGQGVSGYTF. DNA of the CDR3: TGTGCCACCAGTGATCCCGGACAGGGAGTAAGCGGCTACACCTTC.

The genes are TRBV30 and TRBJ1-1; D is ambiguous. Per germline, CDR1 GTSNPN and CDR2 SVGIG (reference sequence). The V end lost 0 bases, the J end lost 4 bases, and 3 bases lay between the germline ends. The CDR3 runs to 11 residues. The CDR3, as DNA: TGTGCCTGGAGTGTCGGCACTGAAGCTTTCTTT. This codes for CAWSVGTEAFF.

The genes are TRBV6-1 and TRBJ2-1; a possible D gene is TRBD2 (5 bases). The CDR3 extends over 17 amino acids. Germline V gene data show CDR1 as MNHNS and CDR2 as SASEGT. Trimming removed 3 bases at V and 7 bases at J, with 22 bases between. This CDR3 reads CASSDLPGNTAANEQFF. The DNA for the CDR3 is TGTGCCAGCAGTGACCTCCCCGGCAATACAGCGGCTAATGAGCAGTTCTTC.

This sequence joins TRBV7-9 and TRBJ2-5; no clear D. Looked up from germline, CDR1 is SEHNR and CDR2 is FQNEAQ (reference sequence). Trimming shortened V by 2 bases and J by 4 bases, and 17 bases separated the two germline ends. This CDR3 contains 16 residues. The CDR3 region is CASSLPAVGASETQYF. The DNA for the CDR3 is TGTGCCAGCAGCTTACCGGCCGTAGGAGCATCAGAGACCCAGTACTTC. Full variable domain (missing parts from reference TRBV7-9 and TRBJ2-5): DTGVSQNPRHKITKRGQNVTFRCDPISEHNRLYWYRQTLGQGPEFLTYFQNEAQLEKSRLLSDRFSAERPKGSFSTLEIQRTEQGDSAMYLCASSLPAVGASETQYFGPGTRLLVL.

In nucleotides, the CDR3 is TGCGCCAGCAACGACAGGGTGAGGGGGAACACTGAAGCTTTCTTT. Residues: CASNDRVRGNTEAFF. V usage is TRBV10-2 and J usage is TRBJ1-1, with 7 bases aligning to TRBD1. The CDR3 is 15 residues long. CDR1 and CDR2 from the germline V gene are WSHSY and SAAADI. J gave up 1 base and V 7 bases, and 9 bases lay outside the gene matches.

The CDR3 region is CASKPSAGISYEQYF. The CDR3 DNA follows: TGTGCCAGCAAGCCCTCAGCGGGAATCTCCTACGAGCAGTACTTC. The chain carries TRBV27 and TRBJ2-7, with 7 bases that match TRBD2. Per the germline V gene, CDR1 is MNHEY and CDR2 is SMNVEV (reference sequence). V lost 7 bases, J lost 0 bases, and 9 bases stayed unmatched. The CDR3 is 15 amino acids.

The chain couples TRBV5-1 to TRBJ2-7; the D gene is possibly TRBD1 (6 bases). The CDR3 is 12 amino acids. The germline CDR1 and CDR2 sequences are SGHRS and YFSETQ. Deletions cut 4 bases from V and 4 bases from J, with 9 bases between. DNA of the CDR3: TGCGCCAGCAGCACAGGGTTTTACGAGCAGTACTTC. Translating it yields CASSTGFYEQYF.

This clone turned up a few times. V usage is TRBV9 and J usage is TRBJ1-6; weak D call: TRBD1 (6 bases). From germline, CDR1 is SGDLS and CDR2 YYNGEE. Trimming took off 4 bases at V and 8 bases at J, with 13 bases between the two ends. The CDR3 is made up of 14 amino acids. The CDR3 bases are TGTGCCAGCAGCTACGACAGGTCGGATTCACCCCTCCACTTT. The encoded protein is CASSYDRSDSPLHF. The full variable domain, rest sourced from reference TRBV9 and TRBJ1-6, is DSGVTQTPKHLITATGQRVTLRCSPRSGDLSVYWYQQSLDQGLQFLIQYYNGEERAKGNILERFSAQQFPDLHSELNLSSLELGDSALYFCASSYDRSDSPLHFGNGTRLTVT.

The chain is built from TRBV28 and TRBJ2-6; 8 bases line up with TRBD2. V lost 4 bases, J lost 1 base, and 0 bases stayed unmatched. The CDR3 spans 15 residues. CDR1 and CDR2 (germline): MDHEN, SYDVKM. The CDR3 reads CASSSSGSGANVLTF. The CDR3 bases are TGTGCCAGCAGTTCTAGCGGGTCTGGGGCCAACGTCCTGACTTTC.

A few counts support this clone. The chain links TRBV12-5 to TRBJ2-2; 11 nucleotides align to TRBD2. Germline V gene lookup returns CDR1 LGHNT and CDR2 FRNRAP. J gave up 2 bases and V 6 bases, and 5 bases lay outside the gene matches. The CDR3 has 16 amino acids. The CDR3 loop is CASGPGTSGNTGELFF. Here the CDR3 DNA reads TGTGCTAGTGGCCCTGGGACTAGCGGAAACACCGGGGAGCTGTTTTTT.

The rearrangement joins TRBV25-1 to TRBJ2-5, with D possibly being TRBD2 (7 bases). V gave up 8 bases and J gave up 5 bases, with 15 bases separating them. The CDR3 length is 13 residues. Germline values: CDR1 MGHDK, CDR2 SYGVNS. This chain's CDR3 is CASQPGGRETQYF. As DNA, the CDR3 is TGTGCCAGCCAACCGGGGGGCAGGGAGACCCAGTACTTC.

V is TRBV10-2 and J is TRBJ2-2; perhaps TRBD2 as D (6 bases). CDR1 and CDR2 from the germline V gene are WSHSY and SAAADI. V was shortened by 7 bases and J by 6 bases, with 15 bases between the two germline ends. CDR3 size: 14 residues. In DNA form, the CDR3 reads TGCGCCAGCACCGCTTTCGGAGGGGCCGGGGAGCTGTTTTTT. Translated, it gives CASTAFGGAGELFF.

This sequence joins TRBV30 and TRBJ2-3, with D tentatively TRBD2 (5 bases). The CDR3 spans 13 residues. The germline V gene encodes CDR1 GTSNPN and CDR2 SVGIG (reference sequence). The germline V and J ends were trimmed by 4 bases and 2 bases, with 10 bases remaining between them. The CDR3 loop reads CAWTRAHTDTQYF. The CDR3 DNA reads TGTGCCTGGACGCGGGCGCACACAGATACGCAGTATTTT. The variable domain in full, completed from reference TRBV30 and TRBJ2-3, reads SQTIHQWPATLVQPVGSPLSLECTVEGTSNPNLYWYRQAAGRGLQLLFYSVGIGQISSEVPQNLSASRPQDRQFILSSKKLLLSDSGFYLCAWTRAHTDTQYFGPGTRLTVL.

On this clone: The same CDR3 can be traced to other DNA sequences in this sample. The chain links TRBV13 to TRBJ2-5; 10 positions match TRBD1. CDR3 length: 16 residues. CDR1 is PRHDT, CDR2 FYEKMQ, per germline (reference sequence). V gave up 2 bases and J gave up 2 bases; unmatched junction bases: 5. The CDR3 region has the DNA TGTGCCAGCAGCTTAAGGGACAGGGGATATCAAGAGACCCAGTACTTC. This sequence encodes CASSLRDRGYQETQYF.

The chain joins TRBV7-9 to TRBJ1-5; D gene unclear. V was trimmed by 0 bases and J by 7 bases, leaving 10 bases between them. The CDR3 spans 14 residues. Per the germline V gene, CDR1 is SEHNR and CDR2 is FQNEAQ (reference sequence). CDR3 region: CASSLAAGRQPQHF. The CDR3 DNA reads TGTGCCAGCAGCTTAGCGGCAGGCCGACAGCCCCAGCATTTT.